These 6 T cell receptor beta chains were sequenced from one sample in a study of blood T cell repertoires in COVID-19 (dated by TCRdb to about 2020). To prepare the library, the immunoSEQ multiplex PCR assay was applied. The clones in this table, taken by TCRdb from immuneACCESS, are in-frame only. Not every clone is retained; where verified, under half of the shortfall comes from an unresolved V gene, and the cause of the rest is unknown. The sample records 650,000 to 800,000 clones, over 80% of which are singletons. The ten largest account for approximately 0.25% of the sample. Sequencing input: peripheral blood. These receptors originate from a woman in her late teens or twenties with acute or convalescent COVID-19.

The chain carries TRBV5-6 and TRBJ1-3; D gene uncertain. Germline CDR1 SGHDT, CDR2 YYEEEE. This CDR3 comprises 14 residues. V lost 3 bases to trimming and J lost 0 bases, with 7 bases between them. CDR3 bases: TGTGCCAGCAGCTGGGCATCCTCTGGAAACACCATATATTTT. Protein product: CASSWASSGNTIYF.

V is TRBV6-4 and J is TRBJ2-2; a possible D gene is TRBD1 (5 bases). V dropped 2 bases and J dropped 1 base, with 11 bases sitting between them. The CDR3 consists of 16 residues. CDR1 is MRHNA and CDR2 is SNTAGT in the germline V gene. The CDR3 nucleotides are TGTGCCAGCAGTGACGGTAGCCAGGGGAACACCGGGGAGCTGTTTTTT. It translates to CASSDGSQGNTGELFF.

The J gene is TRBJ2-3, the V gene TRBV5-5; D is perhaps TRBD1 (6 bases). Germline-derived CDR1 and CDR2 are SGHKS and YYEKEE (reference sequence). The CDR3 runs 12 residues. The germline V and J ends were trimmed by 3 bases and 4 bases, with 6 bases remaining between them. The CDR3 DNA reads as TGTGCCAGCAGCTGGACAGCAGATACGCAGTATTTT. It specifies CASSWTADTQYF. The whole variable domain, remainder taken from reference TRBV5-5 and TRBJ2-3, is DAGVTQSPTHLIKTRGQQVTLRCSPISGHKSVSWYQQVLGQGPQFIFQYYEKEERGRGNFPDRFSARQFPNYSSELNVNALLLGDSALYLCASSWTADTQYFGPGTRLTVL.

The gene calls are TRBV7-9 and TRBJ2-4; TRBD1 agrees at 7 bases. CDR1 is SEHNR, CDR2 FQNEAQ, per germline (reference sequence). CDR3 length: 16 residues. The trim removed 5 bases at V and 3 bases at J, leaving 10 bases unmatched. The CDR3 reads CASSREGAILKNIQYF. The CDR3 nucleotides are TGTGCCAGCAGCCGTGAGGGGGCGATACTCAAAAACATTCAGTACTTC.

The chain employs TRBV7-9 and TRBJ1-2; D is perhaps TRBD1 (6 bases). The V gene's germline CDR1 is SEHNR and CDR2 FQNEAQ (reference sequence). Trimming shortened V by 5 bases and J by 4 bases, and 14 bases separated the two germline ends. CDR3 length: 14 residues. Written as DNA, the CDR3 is TGTGCCAGCAGCCCCTTCGGGGGGGCCTATGGCTACACCTTC. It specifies CASSPFGGAYGYTF. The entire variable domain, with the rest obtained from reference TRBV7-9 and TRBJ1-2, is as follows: DTGVSQNPRHKITKRGQNVTFRCDPISEHNRLYWYRQTLGQGPEFLTYFQNEAQLEKSRLLSDRFSAERPKGSFSTLEIQRTEQGDSAMYLCASSPFGGAYGYTFGSGTRLTVV.

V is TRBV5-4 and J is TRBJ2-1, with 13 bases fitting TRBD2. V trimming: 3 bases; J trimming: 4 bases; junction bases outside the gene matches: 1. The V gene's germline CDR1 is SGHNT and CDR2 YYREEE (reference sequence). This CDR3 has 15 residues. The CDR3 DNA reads TGTGCCAGCAGCTGGGGACTAGCGGGATACAATGAGCAGTTCTTC. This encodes CASSWGLAGYNEQFF.